This T cell receptor (beta chain) was sequenced for a study of radiotherapy plus CTLA-4 blockade in lung cancer. Study details: Objective responses were observed in 15% to 20% of patients, and disease control was achieved by approximately 32%.

Focal radiation with ipilimumab CTLA-4 blockade was given to patients with chemo-refractory metastatic non-small-cell lung cancer. Regarding this clone: Its antigen remains unknown.

Generated by immunoSEQ multiplex PCR, the TCRdb table keeps only in-frame clones and is missing some. The sample lists around 78,000 clones; around 79% were seen once. Trimming stripped 4 bases from V and 2 bases from J, with 10 bases between. Germline V lookup: CDR1 SGHDT, CDR2 YYEEEE. The CDR3 loop spans 14 amino acids. Study results and limitations: In blood, tumor-derived TCR clones expanded after radiotherapy plus ipilimumab.

This sample comprised peripheral blood, obtained from a patient treated with radiotherapy plus ipilimumab. The chain combines TRBV5-6 with TRBJ2-1; the D is unclear. The receptor was isolated from a human donor with non-small cell lung cancer who had a partial response to radiotherapy plus ipilimumab. Some clones in this sample may be carry-over from other donors' samples. The CDR3 bases are TGTGCCAGCAGCACGGTCCGCCCCTACAATGAGCAGTTCTTC. Translating it yields CASSTVRPYNEQFF.